Listed below are T cell receptor beta chains from one sample, sequenced in a study of control samples from healthy donors and cancer patients. Libraries were prepared by immunoSEQ multiplex PCR; TCRdb keeps only in-frame clonotypes and omits some of them. Among some 130,000 clones listed, 92% were seen once. Sequenced input: blood. These receptors were taken from a woman aged 45-65 years in good health. CDR3s include the opening cysteine and the closing phenylalanine or tryptophan. The order of the fields is CDR3 length, clone size, D gene, J gene, V gene, CDR3 DNA, CDR3 protein. D genes are given only for firm matches. Clone size appears in some rows only: once, few, many, or a class for an expanded clone.

len: 18; abundance: .; d_gene: TRBD2; j_gene: TRBJ2-1; v_gene: TRBV4-2; CDR3nt: TGTGCCAGCAGCCAAGATTCTAGCGGGGGGTCCTCCTACAATGAGCAGTTCTTC; CDR3aa: CASSQDSSGGSSYNEQFF
len: 13; abundance: .; d_gene: .; j_gene: TRBJ1-2; v_gene: TRBV2; CDR3nt: TGTGCCAGCAGGGGGGACTTCGGCTATGGCTACACCTTC; CDR3aa: CASRGDFGYGYTF
len: 18; abundance: once; d_gene: TRBD1; j_gene: TRBJ1-1; v_gene: TRBV24-1; CDR3nt: TGTGCCACCAGGTTCCTTCATGACAGGGGTCATATGAACACTGAAGCTTTCTTT; CDR3aa: CATRFLHDRGHMNTEAFF
len: 10; abundance: .; d_gene: .; j_gene: TRBJ2-5; v_gene: TRBV10-3; CDR3nt: TGTGCCATCGGACAAGAGACCCAGTACTTC; CDR3aa: CAIGQETQYF
len: 14; abundance: .; d_gene: .; j_gene: TRBJ1-3; v_gene: TRBV7-8; CDR3nt: TGTGCCAGCAGCCCGTCGGGGTCTGGAAACACCATATATTTT; CDR3aa: CASSPSGSGNTIYF
len: 10; abundance: once; d_gene: .; j_gene: TRBJ1-1; v_gene: TRBV20-1; CDR3nt: TGCAGTGCTAGTCGAACTGAAGCTTTCTTT; CDR3aa: CSASRTEAFF
len: 15; abundance: .; d_gene: TRBD1; j_gene: TRBJ2-3; v_gene: TRBV5-6; CDR3nt: TGTGCCAGCAGCAAAGGACAGGGATCCACAGATACGCAGTATTTT; CDR3aa: CASSKGQGSTDTQYF
len: 20; abundance: .; d_gene: .; j_gene: TRBJ2-4; v_gene: TRBV6-1; CDR3nt: TGTGCCAGCAGTGAAGCTAGCAGGGGAGAAATAGGGATAGCCAAAAACATTCAGTACTTC; CDR3aa: CASSEASRGEIGIAKNIQYF
len: 15; abundance: once; d_gene: TRBD1; j_gene: TRBJ1-4; v_gene: TRBV6-5; CDR3nt: TGTGCCAGCAGGGACACAGGGGAATCGAATGAAAAACTGTTTTTT; CDR3aa: CASRDTGESNEKLFF
len: 13; abundance: .; d_gene: .; j_gene: TRBJ1-4; v_gene: TRBV4-2; CDR3nt: TGTGCCAGCACGAACGGCAGGGCTGAAAAACTGTTTTTT; CDR3aa: CASTNGRAEKLFF
len: 15; abundance: .; d_gene: TRBD1; j_gene: TRBJ2-3; v_gene: TRBV5-1; CDR3nt: TGCGCCAGCAGCCTACAGGGGATGGAGGCAGATACGCAGTATTTT; CDR3aa: CASSLQGMEADTQYF
len: 15; abundance: .; d_gene: .; j_gene: TRBJ1-3; v_gene: TRBV7-2; CDR3nt: TGTGCCAGCAGCTTAGGGCCGAGCTCTGGAAACACCATATATTTT; CDR3aa: CASSLGPSSGNTIYF
len: 14; abundance: .; d_gene: .; j_gene: TRBJ2-3; v_gene: TRBV11-2; CDR3nt: TGTGCCAGCAGCTTACGGGATGGGACAGATACGCAGTATTTT; CDR3aa: CASSLRDGTDTQYF
len: 15; abundance: .; d_gene: .; j_gene: TRBJ1-1; v_gene: TRBV20-1; CDR3nt: TGCAGTGCTAGTGGTTTCCCAGGGAAGAACACTGAAGCTTTCTTT; CDR3aa: CSASGFPGKNTEAFF
len: 15; abundance: .; d_gene: .; j_gene: TRBJ1-5; v_gene: TRBV6-4; CDR3nt: TGTGCCAGCAGAAGGGAGGCTTATAGCAATCAGCCCCAGCATTTT; CDR3aa: CASRREAYSNQPQHF
len: 13; abundance: .; d_gene: .; j_gene: TRBJ1-1; v_gene: TRBV19; CDR3nt: TGTGCCAGTAGTATAGGTGGGGGGACTGAAGCTTTCTTT; CDR3aa: CASSIGGGTEAFF
len: 17; abundance: once; d_gene: TRBD2; j_gene: TRBJ2-3; v_gene: TRBV7-9; CDR3nt: TGTGCCAGCAGCGGGCCTAGGAGCGGGGGGGCCCTAAATACGCAGTATTTT; CDR3aa: CASSGPRSGGALNTQYF
len: 13; abundance: few; d_gene: .; j_gene: TRBJ1-5; v_gene: TRBV6-1; CDR3nt: TGTGCCAGCAGTGAACTCCCAAATCAGCCCCAGCATTTT; CDR3aa: CASSELPNQPQHF
len: 15; abundance: .; d_gene: .; j_gene: TRBJ1-2; v_gene: TRBV7-9; CDR3nt: TGTGCCAGCAGCTTAGTGCAGGCAGCTAACTATGGCTACACCTTC; CDR3aa: CASSLVQAANYGYTF
len: 15; abundance: .; d_gene: TRBD2; j_gene: TRBJ2-2; v_gene: TRBV28; CDR3nt: TGTGCCAGCAGTGTGACTAGCGGGAGCTTCGGGGAGCTGTTTTTT; CDR3aa: CASSVTSGSFGELFF
len: 13; abundance: .; d_gene: .; j_gene: TRBJ1-6; v_gene: TRBV25-1; CDR3nt: TGTGCCACCTCGCGGGGAAAAAATTCACCCCTCCACTTT; CDR3aa: CATSRGKNSPLHF
len: 17; abundance: .; d_gene: .; j_gene: TRBJ2-5; v_gene: TRBV11-3; CDR3nt: TGTGCCAGCAGCTTGGGTTCCTGGGGCCGAAACCAAGAGACCCAGTACTTC; CDR3aa: CASSLGSWGRNQETQYF
len: 14; abundance: .; d_gene: TRBD1; j_gene: TRBJ2-1; v_gene: TRBV5-5; CDR3nt: TGTGCCAGCAGCTCCAGACAGGGGAGGAATGAGCAGTTCTTC; CDR3aa: CASSSRQGRNEQFF
len: 20; abundance: once; d_gene: .; j_gene: TRBJ1-5; v_gene: TRBV27; CDR3nt: TGTGCCAGCAGTTTAAAAGGGGGGGGATCCGAGCGATATAGCAATCAGCCCCAGCATTTT; CDR3aa: CASSLKGGGSERYSNQPQHF
len: 16; abundance: .; d_gene: TRBD1; j_gene: TRBJ1-1; v_gene: TRBV5-6; CDR3nt: TGTGCCAGCAGCTTCCGACAGGGTTATGTGAACACTGAAGCTTTCTTT; CDR3aa: CASSFRQGYVNTEAFF